This T cell receptor (beta chain) was sequenced in a study of T-cell memory formation after mild COVID-19. General study results and limits: Memory sampled before infection contained some responding clones, suggesting cross-reactive memory joined.

Each CDR3 protein gets one entry after TCRdb re-called the 5' RACE reads with MiXCR. The sample lists about 100,000 distinct CDR3 sequences, around 10% occurring once. Comment on this clonotype: Antigen unknown.

This CDR3 has 16 amino acids. Germline CDR1 reads SEHNR; CDR2 reads FQNEAQ (reference sequence). V was pared by 5 bases and J by 0 bases, with 5 bases of the junction left unmatched. The sequenced material came from PBMCs or a T cell subset sorted from them (not recorded which). This clonotype was obtained from a man aged 18 to 29 who had mild COVID-19 (a few samples of this study predate the infection). Cell type and time point are not known. The rearrangement joins TRBV7-9 to TRBJ2-7; 12 nucleotides line up with TRBD2. CDR3 coding DNA: TGTGCCAGCAGCCCGACTAGCGGGGGTTACTCCTACGAGCAGTACTTC. Translating it yields CASSPTSGGYSYEQYF. Together with reference TRBV7-9 and TRBJ2-7, the CDR3 gives the full variable domain: DTGVSQNPRHKITKRGQNVTFRCDPISEHNRLYWYRQTLGQGPEFLTYFQNEAQLEKSRLLSDRFSAERPKGSFSTLEIQRTEQGDSAMYLCASSPTSGGYSYEQYFGPGTRLTVT.